This is a list of T cell receptor beta chains from one sample in a study of shared clonotypes between healthy human individuals. Using immunoSEQ multiplex PCR, the repertoire was profiled, and TCRdb retains in-frame clones only, with some absent. Of about 680,000 clones listed, 73% were seen once; the top ten hold around 1.8%. Sample: memory CD4+ T cells sorted from blood. Receptor source: a woman aged 25-40 years in good health. The CDR3 runs from the conserved cysteine through the conserved F or W. The D gene is left open where the match is weak. Clone size appears in some rows only: once, few, many, or a class for an expanded clone.

many	TRBV6-5	TRBJ1-2	TRBD1	CASSRQGGNDGYTF	TGTGCCAGCAGCCGACAGGGTGGGAACGATGGCTACACCTTC
NA	TRBV27	TRBJ1-1	NA	CASSLLRLRSGAYTEAFF	TGTGCCAGCAGTTTACTGAGGCTTAGGTCCGGGGCATACACTGAAGCTTTCTTT
once	TRBV5-1	TRBJ1-1	NA	CASSPWAGADEAFF	TGCGCCAGCAGCCCGTGGGCAGGGGCGGATGAAGCTTTCTTT
NA	TRBV18	TRBJ1-1	NA	CASSRQAEAFF	TGTGCCAGCTCACGACAGGCTGAAGCTTTCTTT
NA	TRBV7-9	TRBJ1-2	NA	CASTPSGQSNYGYTF	TGTGCCAGCACCCCATCCGGACAGTCTAACTATGGCTACACCTTC
many	TRBV25-1	TRBJ2-6	NA	CASSADSSGANVLTF	TGTGCCAGCAGTGCAGACAGTTCTGGGGCCAACGTCCTGACTTTC
NA	TRBV27	TRBJ2-5	NA	CASSGGVSGYQETQYF	TGTGCCAGCAGTGGTGGGGTGAGCGGGTACCAAGAGACCCAGTACTTC
NA	TRBV2	TRBJ1-5	TRBD1	CASSGTGGNQPQHF	TGTGCCAGCAGCGGGACAGGGGGGAATCAGCCCCAGCATTTT
NA	TRBV7-7	TRBJ2-1	NA	CASSSGLGPLNEQFF	TGTGCCAGCAGCTCCGGCCTAGGGCCTCTGAATGAGCAGTTCTTC
NA	TRBV6-7	TRBJ2-6	NA	CASSYPGRSGQGLASGANVLTF	TGTGCCAGCAGTTACCCGGGTAGGTCGGGACAGGGACTAGCCTCTGGGGCCAACGTCCTGACTTTC
NA	TRBV27	TRBJ2-2	NA	CASRTLGSTGELFF	TGTGCCAGCAGGACACTCGGGAGCACCGGGGAGCTGTTTTTT
once	TRBV6-4	TRBJ2-1	NA	CASSDSWGAYNEQFF	TGTGCCAGCAGTGACTCGTGGGGGGCCTACAATGAGCAGTTCTTC
once	TRBV18	TRBJ2-7	TRBD2	CASSPRRTSGSYEQYF	TGTGCCAGCTCACCGCGGAGGACTAGCGGGAGCTACGAGCAGTACTTC
NA	TRBV28	TRBJ1-5	NA	CASSFRVGFQPQHF	TGTGCCAGCAGTTTCAGGGTGGGTTTTCAGCCCCAGCATTTT
NA	TRBV11-2	TRBJ2-4	NA	CASSPDSDVAKNIQYF	TGTGCCAGCAGCCCGGACAGCGATGTAGCCAAAAACATTCAGTACTTC
NA	TRBV7-6	TRBJ2-1	TRBD2	CASSLGSLAGRNEQFF	TGTGCCAGCAGCTTAGGATCTCTAGCGGGACGCAATGAGCAGTTCTTC
NA	TRBV25-1	TRBJ2-1	NA	CASRDSWSNEQFF	TGTGCCAGCAGGGACTCGTGGTCCAATGAGCAGTTCTTC
few	TRBV5-1	TRBJ2-1	NA	CASSLIAGHNEQFF	TGCGCCAGCAGCTTAATCGCGGGACACAATGAGCAGTTCTTC
NA	TRBV6-1	TRBJ2-1	TRBD2	CASNTAGAYNEQFF	TGTGCCAGCAACACAGCGGGGGCCTACAATGAGCAGTTCTTC
NA	TRBV4-1	TRBJ2-2	TRBD2	CASRLAGRTGELFF	TGCGCCAGCAGGCTAGCGGGCCGCACCGGGGAGCTGTTTTTT
NA	TRBV7-9	TRBJ2-5	NA	CASSLGAGSETQYF	TGTGCCAGCAGCTTAGGGGCGGGGTCCGAGACCCAGTACTTC
many	TRBV25-1	TRBJ2-3	TRBD1	CASSETGVPTDTQYF	TGTGCCAGCAGTGAGACAGGGGTCCCCACAGATACGCAGTATTTT
once	TRBV11-2	TRBJ2-7	NA	CASSSNRDRTYEQYF	TGTGCCAGCAGCTCAAACCGGGACCGGACCTACGAGCAGTACTTC
NA	TRBV2	TRBJ2-5	TRBD2	CASSELAGAGIGTQYF	TGTGCCAGCAGTGAATTGGCGGGAGCTGGGATTGGGACCCAGTACTTC
NA	TRBV5-1	TRBJ2-1	NA	CASSLVSNEQFF	TGCGCCAGCAGCTTGGTATCAAATGAGCAGTTCTTC
NA	TRBV5-6	TRBJ2-2	NA	CASSYRPRQTNTGELFF	TGTGCCAGCAGCTATCGTCCCCGACAGACGAACACCGGGGAGCTGTTTTTT
NA	TRBV18	TRBJ2-7	TRBD1	CASSTGESIYEQYF	TGTGCCAGCTCAACAGGGGAAAGCATCTACGAGCAGTACTTC
NA	TRBV27	TRBJ1-1	TRBD1	CASSPRQGLGGTEAFF	TGTGCCAGCAGTCCTCGACAGGGGTTGGGAGGGACTGAAGCTTTCTTT
NA	TRBV6-5	TRBJ1-2	NA	CASSQGDYGYTF	TGTGCCAGCAGTCAGGGAGACTATGGCTACACCTTC
NA	TRBV21-1	TRBJ2-3	NA	CASSKVGTSDDPPEADTQYF	TGTGCCAGCAGCAAAGTGGGGACTAGCGACGACCCACCAGAGGCAGATACGCAGTATTTT
NA	TRBV9	TRBJ2-7	NA	CASSVAPQEVYEQYF	TGTGCCAGCAGCGTAGCTCCCCAAGAGGTCTACGAGCAGTACTTC
NA	TRBV9	TRBJ1-2	NA	CASSPSGVAGYTF	TGTGCCAGCAGCCCCAGTGGGGTAGCAGGCTACACCTTC
NA	TRBV28	TRBJ2-7	TRBD1	CAARDRVSSYEQYF	TGTGCCGCGCGAGACAGGGTTAGCTCCTACGAGCAGTACTTC
NA	TRBV7-2	TRBJ1-5	NA	CASSLDFGAVQPQHF	TGTGCCAGCAGCTTAGATTTTGGGGCGGTTCAGCCCCAGCATTTT
few	TRBV19	TRBJ2-1	TRBD2	CASGISGRYNEQFF	TGTGCCAGTGGAATTAGCGGGAGGTACAATGAGCAGTTCTTC
few	TRBV5-1	TRBJ2-1	TRBD2	CASSEASGSYNEQFF	TGCGCCAGCAGCGAAGCTAGCGGTTCCTACAATGAGCAGTTCTTC
NA	TRBV15	TRBJ1-5	TRBD1	CATSRIGTGVDQPQHF	TGTGCCACCAGCAGAATAGGGACAGGGGTAGATCAGCCCCAGCATTTT
few	TRBV19	TRBJ2-4	NA	CASSIRGAKNIQYF	TGTGCCAGTAGTATTCGAGGGGCCAAAAACATTCAGTACTTC
NA	TRBV13	TRBJ2-2	NA	CASSYDGTRTGELFF	TGTGCCAGCAGCTACGACGGAACCCGGACCGGGGAGCTGTTTTTT
few	TRBV7-3	TRBJ1-1	NA	CASSHIRGFF	TGTGCCAGCAGTCATATCCGGGGTTTCTTT
NA	TRBV27	TRBJ1-2	NA	CASSLVGQALGYTF	TGTGCCAGCAGTTTAGTGGGTCAGGCCTTAGGCTACACCTTC
NA	TRBV5-1	TRBJ2-5	NA	CASSFQRPQETQYF	TGCGCCAGCAGCTTCCAACGTCCACAAGAGACCCAGTACTTC
NA	TRBV25-1	TRBJ2-3	NA	CASSEQIEGPAGTDTQYF	TGTGCCAGCAGTGAGCAGATCGAGGGACCCGCTGGCACAGATACGCAGTATTTT